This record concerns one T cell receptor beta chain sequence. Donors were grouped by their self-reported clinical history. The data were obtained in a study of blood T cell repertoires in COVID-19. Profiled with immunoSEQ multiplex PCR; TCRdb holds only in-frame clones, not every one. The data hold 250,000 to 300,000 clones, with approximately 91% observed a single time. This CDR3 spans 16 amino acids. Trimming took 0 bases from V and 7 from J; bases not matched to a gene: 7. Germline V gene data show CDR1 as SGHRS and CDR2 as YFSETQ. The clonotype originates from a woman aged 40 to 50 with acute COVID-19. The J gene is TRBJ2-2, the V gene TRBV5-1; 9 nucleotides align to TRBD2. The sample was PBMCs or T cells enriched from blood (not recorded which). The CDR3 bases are TGCGCCAGCAGCTTGGAGGGCGGGAGGGCCAGCGGGGAGCTGTTTTTT. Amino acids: CASSLEGGRASGELFF.